The 20 T cell receptor beta chains below all came from one sample that was sequenced in a study of OX40 agonist ivuxolimab in advanced cancers. Here immunoSEQ multiplex PCR was the method, and the copy in TCRdb shows in-frame clones only, minus some. The sample shows fewer than 85,000 clones, over 85% of them seen only once. Specimen: CD4+ or CD8+ T cells sorted from blood, collected in a trial of the OX40 agonist ivuxolimab. These receptors were taken from an adult with an advanced solid tumor such as melanoma, head and neck, liver or kidney cancer.

The chain joins TRBV7-9 to TRBJ2-3, with 7 bases identical to TRBD2. The CDR3 spans 14 residues. V was pared by 3 bases and J by 4 bases, with 4 bases of the junction left unmatched. The germline gives CDR1 SEHNR, CDR2 FQNEAQ (reference sequence). The CDR3 sequence is CASSLAGVADTQYF. The CDR3 DNA is TGTGCCAGCAGCTTGGCGGGAGTGGCAGATACGCAGTATTTT.

The chain uses TRBV28 and TRBJ2-2; weak D call: TRBD2 (6 bases). This CDR3 is 16 amino acids long. V lost 9 bases and J lost 7, with 24 bases in between. Germline CDR1 and CDR2: MDHEN and SYDVKM. CDR3 in DNA: TGTGCCAGTACCTCGTTTCTTGGAGGGCCGGTCGGGGAGCTGTTTTTT. This sequence encodes CASTSFLGGPVGELFF. Supplemented by reference TRBV28 and TRBJ2-2, the full variable domain reads DVKVTQSSRYLVKRTGEKVFLECVQDMDHENMFWYRQDPGLGLRLIYFSYDVKMKEKGDIPEGYSVSREKKERFSLILESASTNQTSMYLCASTSFLGGPVGELFFGEGSRLTVL.

This rearrangement joins TRBV7-9 to TRBJ2-5, with TRBD1 matching over 8 bases. This CDR3 spans 13 amino acids. CDR1 and CDR2 from the germline V gene are SEHNR and FQNEAQ (reference sequence). V shed 1 base, J shed 5 bases, and the junction held 0 bases outside the gene matches. DNA of the CDR3: TGTGCCAGCAGCTTAGGACAGGGGGAGACCCAGTACTTC. Its protein product is CASSLGQGETQYF. The full variable domain, completed using reference TRBV7-9 and TRBJ2-5, is DTGVSQNPRHKITKRGQNVTFRCDPISEHNRLYWYRQTLGQGPEFLTYFQNEAQLEKSRLLSDRFSAERPKGSFSTLEIQRTEQGDSAMYLCASSLGQGETQYFGPGTRLLVL.

The chain joins TRBV4-2 to TRBJ1-4; D uncertain. Between the trimmed V and J ends, which lost 6 bases and 0 bases, there was a span of 11 bases. CDR3 length: 15 amino acids. In germline, CDR1 is LGHNA, CDR2 YNFKEQ. The CDR3 here is CASSPASTTNEKLFF. In DNA form, the CDR3 reads TGTGCCAGCAGTCCCGCGTCAACAACTAATGAAAAACTGTTTTTT.

This clone was seen many times. This chain joins TRBV5-5 and TRBJ1-5, with D tentatively TRBD1 (5 bases). Germline lookup yields CDR1 SGHKS and CDR2 YYEKEE (reference sequence). V lost 2 bases to trimming and J lost 7 bases, with 13 bases between them. CDR3 length equals 14 residues. CDR3 bases: TGTGCCAGCAGCTTTACCAGACAGTCCCAGCCCCAGCATTTT. Translated, it gives CASSFTRQSQPQHF.

V gene TRBV7-2 combines with J gene TRBJ1-5; D gene ambiguous. The CDR3 totals 15 residues. V lost 4 bases to trimming and J lost 4 bases, with 14 bases between them. CDR1 and CDR2 (germline): SGHTA, FQGNSA. CDR3 nucleotides: TGTGCCAGCAGCTACCTCGCCGCTCCGAATCAGCCCCAGCATTTT. Amino acid sequence: CASSYLAAPNQPQHF.

The V call is TRBV7-2, the J call TRBJ1-6, with 7 nucleotides matching TRBD1. The CDR3 has 15 amino acids. Germline V gene data show CDR1 as SGHTA and CDR2 as FQGNSA. J lost 8 bases, V lost 4 bases, and 8 bases had no gene match. The CDR3 region is CASSSQTGTDSPLHF. The CDR3 DNA reads TGTGCCAGCAGCTCCCAGACAGGGACGGATTCACCCCTCCACTTT.

The chain combines TRBV9 with TRBJ1-3; D gene ambiguous. V lost 0 bases and J 0 bases, leaving 7 bases between the germline ends. Germline V lookup: CDR1 SGDLS, CDR2 YYNGEE. This CDR3 has 15 residues. The CDR3, as DNA: TGTGCCAGCAGCGTAGAAGTCATCTCTGGAAACACCATATATTTT. Protein: CASSVEVISGNTIYF.

This clone has only one observation. The chain links TRBV2 to TRBJ1-5; possibly TRBD1 for D (6 bases). V was pared by 6 bases and J by 5 bases, with 14 bases between. The CDR3 spans 14 residues. CDR1 SNHLY and CDR2 FYNNEI come from the germline V gene. CDR3 protein: CASSPDRSHQPQHF. The CDR3 DNA reads as TGTGCCAGCAGCCCCGACAGGTCTCATCAGCCCCAGCATTTT. The complete variable domain, with remaining parts taken from reference TRBV2 and TRBJ1-5, reads EPEVTQTPSHQVTQMGQEVILRCVPISNHLYFYWYRQILGQKVEFLVSFYNNEISEKSEIFDDQFSVERPDGSNFTLKIRSTKLEDSAMYFCASSPDRSHQPQHFGDGTRLSIL.

This chain links TRBV28 with TRBJ2-3; TRBD2 agrees at 7 bases. The trim removed 5 bases at V and 0 bases at J, leaving 2 bases unmatched. This CDR3 has 14 amino acids. Germline assignment: CDR1 MDHEN and CDR2 SYDVKM. CDR3 residues: CASSGRGSTDTQYF. DNA of the CDR3: TGTGCCAGCAGTGGGCGGGGGAGCACAGATACGCAGTATTTT.

The chain combines TRBV5-1 with TRBJ2-3, with a possible D match to TRBD1 (6 bases). CDR3 size: 15 residues. The germline V gene has CDR1 SGHRS and CDR2 YFSETQ. V was pared by 0 bases and J by 0 bases, with 8 bases between. The CDR3 DNA follows: TGCGCCAGCAGCTTGGACAGGGCTAGCACAGATACGCAGTATTTT. It specifies CASSLDRASTDTQYF.

This rearrangement joins TRBV7-2 to TRBJ2-7, with 7 bases identical to TRBD1. This CDR3 has 14 residues. From germline, CDR1 is SGHTA and CDR2 FQGNSA. V lost 6 bases and J lost 1; bases outside the gene matches: 6. This CDR3 reads CASSRQGTSYEQYF. DNA of the CDR3: TGTGCCAGCAGTCGACAGGGAACGTCCTACGAGCAGTACTTC.

The chain combines TRBV15 with TRBJ2-7, with D perhaps TRBD2 (5 bases). Deletions cut 0 bases from V and 3 bases from J, with 9 bases between. The CDR3 has 14 residues. Germline V lookup: CDR1 LNHNV, CDR2 YYDKDF (reference sequence). This chain's CDR3 is CATSREAGRYEQYF. CDR3 nucleotide sequence: TGTGCCACCAGCAGAGAGGCGGGCCGCTACGAGCAGTACTTC.

The genes are TRBV4-1 and TRBJ1-4; 7 nucleotides line up with TRBD1. The germline gives CDR1 MGHRA, CDR2 YSYEKL. Trimming took 0 bases from V and 7 from J; bases not matched to a gene: 5. CDR3 length: 15 amino acids. The CDR3 reads CASSQERQGREKLFF. DNA of the CDR3: TGCGCCAGCAGCCAAGAGAGACAGGGTCGTGAAAAACTGTTTTTT.

This sequence joins TRBV5-1 and TRBJ1-1, with D unresolved. The germline V and J ends were trimmed by 0 bases and 1 base, with 10 bases remaining between them. Per germline, CDR1 SGHRS and CDR2 YFSETQ. The length of the CDR3 is 15 residues. The CDR3 DNA follows: TGCGCCAGCAGCTTGGAGGGCCACCCGAACACTGAAGCTTTCTTT. Protein product: CASSLEGHPNTEAFF.

The chain carries TRBV19 and TRBJ2-5; D is uncertain. The CDR3 extends over 12 amino acids. The V gene lost 3 bases and the J gene lost 0 bases, with 2 bases spanning the gap. CDR1 LNHDA and CDR2 SQIVND come from the germline V gene (reference sequence). The CDR3 region has the DNA TGTGCCAGTAGTATTAACCAAGAGACCCAGTACTTC. This codes for CASSINQETQYF.

In its sample, this clone was seen a few times. This chain connects TRBV5-1 to TRBJ1-1; D not resolved. The germline CDR1 and CDR2 sequences are SGHRS and YFSETQ. The V and J ends lost 2 bases and 2 bases respectively, with 4 bases between them. The CDR3 runs to 12 residues. The CDR3 loop is CASSFSNTEAFF. In DNA form, the CDR3 reads TGCGCCAGCAGCTTTTCCAACACTGAAGCTTTCTTT.

The V call is TRBV11-2, the J call TRBJ2-5, with D perhaps being TRBD1 or TRBD2 (6 bases each). Trimming stripped 3 bases from V and 4 bases from J, with 15 bases between. The CDR3 is made up of 15 amino acids. Germline assignment: CDR1 SGHAT and CDR2 FQNNGV. The CDR3 protein is CASSFPWGRGETQYF. The CDR3 DNA is TGTGCCAGCAGCTTCCCGTGGGGGCGGGGAGAGACCCAGTACTTC.

The chain combines TRBV7-2 with TRBJ2-1, with TRBD2 matching 13 bases. The CDR3 runs to 18 residues. Trimming at V came to 5 bases and at J to 2 bases, leaving 9 bases not matched to a gene. Germline V CDR1 and CDR2: SGHTA, FQGNSA. The CDR3 region is CASSPRTSGRGPYNEQFF. CDR3 coding DNA: TGTGCCAGCAGCCCCCGGACTAGCGGGAGAGGACCCTACAATGAGCAGTTCTTC.

The CDR3 loop is CASSKALGSRGREDTGELFF. As DNA, the CDR3 is TGTGCCAGCAGCAAAGCGCTCGGGAGCAGGGGGCGAGAGGACACCGGGGAGCTGTTTTTT. This chain links TRBV21-1 with TRBJ2-2; the D call in the table, TRBD1, was not verified against the DNA. TRBV21-1 is listed as a pseudogene. The CDR3 loop spans 20 amino acids.